This TCR beta chain was documented in a study of identical twins. In regard to this clonotype: As yet, its antigen is unknown.

TCRdb re-analysed the 5' RACE reads in MiXCR, keeping a single row per CDR3 protein. The sample includes 500,000 or so distinct CDR3 sequences, under 25% of them seen just once. V was trimmed by 6 bases and J by 7 bases, leaving 18 bases between them. The CDR3 runs 14 residues. Overall study findings and caveats: Insertions were reduced in abundant cord blood beta clonotypes but not in memory repertoires.

The same sample was also used in a study of T cells expressing NK-cell markers. That work states: Top CD8+ clonotypes included the dominant CD3+CD56+NKG2C+ clonotypes in 5 or 6 donors. HCMV specificity of the expanded NKG2C+ T cell clones was not established.

The TCR sequence derives from a woman aged 18-29 years in good health. Sequenced input: CD4+ T cells sorted from blood. This rearrangement joins TRBV12-3 or TRBV12-4 to TRBJ1-1; D perhaps matches TRBD1 (6 bases). CDR3 bases: TGTGCCAGCAGCCGCGTGGGGGAGGGGGTTGAAGCTTTCTTT. Translating gives CASSRVGEGVEAFF.